One sample yielded the 26 T cell receptor beta chains listed below, sequenced in a study of cytomegalovirus exposure and HLA in healthy donors. Amplification used 60 Vbeta primers and 13 Jbeta primers. Measured with immunoSEQ multiplex PCR; TCRdb has only the in-frame clones, and not every one. The table lists 130,000 or so clones, approximately 77% of them singletons. Sequencing input: PBMCs. Receptors were obtained from a middle-aged woman in good health and CMV-seronegative.

This sequence joins TRBV4-1 and TRBJ1-3, with a tentative D call TRBD1 (5 bases). The CDR3 loop spans 17 amino acids. V gave up 4 bases and J gave up 0 bases, with 16 bases separating them. The germline V gene encodes CDR1 MGHRA and CDR2 YSYEKL. The CDR3 spells CASSRQGLTISGNTIYF. The CDR3 DNA follows: TGCGCCAGCAGCCGTCAGGGCTTAACTATCTCTGGAAACACCATATATTTT.

This clone appeared a few times. The chain employs TRBV11-3 and TRBJ2-1; D might be TRBD2 (6 bases). From germline, CDR1 is SGHNT and CDR2 YENEEA. The CDR3 length is 13 residues. V lost 5 bases and J lost 10, with 15 bases in between. CDR3 DNA sequence: TGTGCCAGCAGCCCTCCCCTTGGGGGGGAGCAGTTCTTC. It translates to CASSPPLGGEQFF.

The chain's CDR3 is CASNPGQGRDTYEQYF. CDR3 bases: TGCGCCAGTAATCCGGGACAGGGTAGGGATACCTACGAGCAGTACTTC. This chain links TRBV5-1 with TRBJ2-7; 9 bases align to TRBD1. Germline values: CDR1 SGHRS, CDR2 YFSETQ. This CDR3 is built from 16 residues. The junction had 14 bases not matched to a gene; V was cut back by 8 bases and J by 2 bases.

This clone occurred once. The J gene is TRBJ1-1, the V gene TRBV27; 8 bases line up with TRBD1. The CDR3 contains 16 residues. The V gene end was trimmed by 5 bases and the J gene end by 0 bases; junction bases not matched to a gene: 8. Per the germline V gene, CDR1 is MNHEY and CDR2 is SMNVEV (reference sequence). The CDR3 DNA follows: TGTGCCAGCAGTCGCACGGGACAGGCCATGAACACTGAAGCTTTCTTT. Its protein product is CASSRTGQAMNTEAFF.

J is TRBJ1-6 and V is TRBV5-1, with 8 bases fitting TRBD1. The germline gives CDR1 SGHRS, CDR2 YFSETQ. V lost 4 bases to trimming and J lost 10 bases; unmatched junction nucleotides: 13. The CDR3 covers 16 residues. The CDR3 DNA is TGCGCCAGCAGCCCGACCCCGGACAGGGACCAGTCACCCCTCCACTTT. It is translated as CASSPTPDRDQSPLHF.

This chain uses TRBV27 with TRBJ2-3; maybe TRBD2 (6 bases). The V end lost 1 base, the J end lost 3 bases, and 23 bases lay between the germline ends. CDR1 and CDR2 (germline): MNHEY, SMNVEV (reference sequence). This CDR3 contains 19 residues. CDR3 DNA sequence: TGTGCCAGCAGTTTATATACCCCTGGACTAACCCCTGGAACAGATACGCAGTATTTT. Protein sequence: CASSLYTPGLTPGTDTQYF.

In this sample, this clone turned up a few times. The chain carries TRBV6-5 and TRBJ2-7; D ambiguous. In germline, CDR1 is MNHEY, CDR2 SVGAGI. Trimming removed 7 bases at V and 3 bases at J, with 16 bases between. CDR3 size: 14 residues. CDR3 protein: CASTERSVRYEQYF. CDR3 nucleotide sequence: TGTGCCAGCACCGAGAGGTCCGTCCGCTACGAGCAGTACTTC.

J is TRBJ2-5 and V is TRBV29-1; tentatively, D is TRBD1 (7 bases). The germline gives CDR1 SQVTM, CDR2 ANQGSEA. This CDR3 comprises 13 residues. Trimming took 6 bases from V and 7 from J, leaving 18 bases between them. The CDR3 coding sequence is TGCAGCGTGCGGGACAGTGGGGCGTCGACCCAGTACTTC. Translation gives CSVRDSGASTQYF.

The rearrangement joins TRBV18 to TRBJ2-7; D possibly corresponds to TRBD2 (5 bases). Looked up from germline, CDR1 is KGHSH and CDR2 is LQKENI. The CDR3 has 13 amino acids. V was pared by 6 bases and J by 1 base, with 10 bases between. The CDR3 DNA is TGTGCCAGCTCGCCGACGGGATCCTACGAGCAGTACTTC. Its translation: CASSPTGSYEQYF.

The rearrangement uses TRBV18 and TRBJ2-5, with unresolved D. Germline assignment: CDR1 KGHSH and CDR2 LQKENI. The CDR3 sequence is 11 residues long. Trimming pared 3 bases from V and 5 bases from J, leaving 4 bases between. The CDR3 nucleotides are TGTGCCAGCTCACCCTCCGAGACCCAGTACTTC. It encodes CASSPSETQYF.

CDR3 in amino acids: CAIGEIGYTF. DNA of the CDR3: TGTGCCATCGGAGAAATTGGCTACACCTTC. The chain carries TRBV10-3 and TRBJ1-2, with D unclear. Germline V gene data show CDR1 as ENHRY and CDR2 as SYGVKD. The CDR3 runs to 10 residues. The V and J ends lost 8 bases and 7 bases respectively, with 8 bases between them.

The chain employs TRBV4-1 and TRBJ2-5; possible D gene TRBD2, 5 bases. Germline V gene data show CDR1 as MGHRA and CDR2 as YSYEKL. V was cut by 0 bases and J by 7 bases, with 9 bases left in between. The CDR3 runs 13 residues. The CDR3, as DNA: TGCGCCAGCAGCCAAGAGAGGGTCGGGACCCAGTACTTC. Translation: CASSQERVGTQYF.

The gene calls are TRBV14 and TRBJ2-2; D unresolved. With 4 bases removed from V and 7 bases from J, the gap between germline ends came to 13 bases. The CDR3 spans 14 residues. Germline CDR1 is SGHDN and CDR2 is FVKESK. CDR3 residues: CASSRNLAGGELFF. The CDR3 DNA sequence: TGTGCCAGCAGCCGAAATTTAGCCGGCGGGGAGCTGTTTTTT.

The genes are TRBV2 and TRBJ1-5; maybe TRBD1 (6 bases). V lost 6 bases, J lost 10 bases, and 16 bases lay in between. Germline V gene data show CDR1 as SNHLY and CDR2 as FYNNEI. CDR3 length: 13 amino acids. The CDR3, as DNA: TGTGCCAGCAGCCCGGGACACGAGTGTCCCCAGCATTTT. This encodes CASSPGHECPQHF.

The rearrangement uses TRBV9 and TRBJ1-3, with D hard to call. Germline V gene sequence: CDR1 SGDLS, CDR2 YYNGEE. This CDR3 region has 15 residues. Between the trimmed V and J ends, which lost 0 bases and 0 bases, there was a span of 7 bases. CDR3 DNA: TGTGCCAGCAGCGTAGGGGCGAACTCTGGAAACACCATATATTTT. This encodes CASSVGANSGNTIYF.

The chain employs TRBV6-1 and TRBJ1-5; TRBD1 agrees at 9 bases. The V segment lost 8 bases and the J segment 5 bases; nucleotides outside the gene matches: 10. The CDR3 covers 15 residues. Germline loops: CDR1 MNHNS, CDR2 SASEGT. The CDR3 sequence is CASLIWTGDHQPQHF. Written as DNA, the CDR3 is TGTGCCAGCCTCATATGGACAGGGGACCATCAGCCCCAGCATTTT.

The chain links TRBV7-9 to TRBJ1-1; 7 positions agree with TRBD1. This CDR3 is 14 amino acids long. The germline gives CDR1 SEHNR, CDR2 FQNEAQ (reference sequence). V trimming: 5 bases; J trimming: 3 bases; junction bases outside the gene matches: 6. Here the CDR3 DNA reads TGTGCCAGCAGCGCAGAGGGGGCGCACACTGAAGCTTTCTTT. Protein: CASSAEGAHTEAFF. The entire variable domain, with the rest obtained from reference TRBV7-9 and TRBJ1-1, is as follows: DTGVSQNPRHKITKRGQNVTFRCDPISEHNRLYWYRQTLGQGPEFLTYFQNEAQLEKSRLLSDRFSAERPKGSFSTLEIQRTEQGDSAMYLCASSAEGAHTEAFFGQGTRLTVV.

The V call is TRBV13, the J call TRBJ1-6; D uncertain. V lost 0 bases and J 6 bases, leaving 12 bases between the germline ends. This CDR3 spans 16 amino acids. CDR1 is PRHDT and CDR2 is FYEKMQ in the germline V gene (reference sequence). CDR3 sequence: CASSLGHLTVNSPLHF. Here the CDR3 DNA reads TGTGCCAGCAGCTTAGGCCACCTGACTGTTAATTCACCCCTCCACTTT.

The V gene is TRBV5-6, the J gene TRBJ2-1; TRBD2 is a possible D gene (6 bases). Germline CDR1 SGHDT, CDR2 YYEEEE. The V gene lost 3 bases and the J gene lost 6 bases, with 25 bases spanning the gap. The CDR3 covers 18 residues. The CDR3 DNA follows: TGTGCCAGCAGCTCCTTTAGGGCCCGGGGGAGGATTGGCAATGAGCAGTTCTTC. Its translation: CASSSFRARGRIGNEQFF.

The chain is built from TRBV7-2 and TRBJ2-3, with 9 bases lining up with TRBD1. V was pared by 1 base and J by 7 bases, with 6 bases of the junction left unmatched. This CDR3 is built from 15 residues. Looked up from germline, CDR1 is SGHTA and CDR2 is FQGNSA. The DNA of the CDR3 is TGTGCCAGCAGCTTAGAGGGGACAGGGATCCATACGCAGTATTTT. Translated: CASSLEGTGIHTQYF. Filled out from reference TRBV7-2 and TRBJ2-3, the complete variable domain reads GAGVSQSPSNKVTEKGKDVELRCDPISGHTALYWYRQSLGQGLEFLIYFQGNSAPDKSGLPSDRFSAERTGGSVSTLTIQRTQQEDSAVYLCASSLEGTGIHTQYFGPGTRLTVL.

This clone occurred once. The chain has TRBV20-1 and TRBJ1-2; D is undetermined. The V gene's germline CDR1 is DFQATT and CDR2 SNEGSKA (reference sequence). Trimming removed 0 bases at V and 12 bases at J, with 8 bases between. The CDR3 is 10 residues long. CDR3 loop: CSAREARDTF. CDR3 coding DNA: TGCAGTGCTAGAGAGGCCCGGGACACCTTC.

The chain combines TRBV27 with TRBJ1-2, with D unresolved. This CDR3 comprises 12 residues. Trimming removed 0 bases at V and 8 bases at J, with 7 bases between. Per the germline V gene, CDR1 is MNHEY and CDR2 is SMNVEV (reference sequence). CDR3 DNA: TGTGCCAGCAGTTTATCGGGCTACGGCTACACCTTC. Protein product: CASSLSGYGYTF.

This rearrangement joins TRBV5-8 to TRBJ1-1, with no clear D. CDR3 size: 13 residues. V shed 2 bases and J shed 1 base, with 6 bases lying between them. In germline, CDR1 is SGHTS, CDR2 YDEGEE. The chain's CDR3 is CASSLGGNTEAFF. The CDR3 DNA reads as TGTGCCAGCAGCTTAGGCGGGAACACTGAAGCTTTCTTT.

V and J are TRBV2 and TRBJ2-1, with TRBD2 matching 7 bases. This CDR3 region has 16 residues. V was clipped by 1 base and J by 3 bases; unmatched bases: 6. Germline V gene data show CDR1 as SNHLY and CDR2 as FYNNEI. The CDR3 coding sequence is TGTGCCAGCAGTGAAGTTGGGACTAAAAGCTACAATGAGCAGTTCTTC. This sequence encodes CASSEVGTKSYNEQFF.

The genes are TRBV7-8 and TRBJ2-1, with D possibly matching TRBD2 (6 bases). This CDR3 region has 14 residues. In germline, CDR1 is SGHVS, CDR2 FQNEAQ. V was trimmed by 8 bases and J by 7 bases, leaving 18 bases between them. The CDR3 DNA reads TGTGCCAGCCTGGGCGGTTGGGGAGGAAATGAGCAGTTCTTC. As protein: CASLGGWGGNEQFF.

This clone was seen a handful of times. The J gene is TRBJ1-1, the V gene TRBV4-1, with 8 bases fitting TRBD1. This CDR3 contains 15 residues. Germline V lookup: CDR1 MGHRA, CDR2 YSYEKL. Germline trimming cut 4 bases from V and 2 bases from J; bases unmatched to any gene: 6. The CDR3 DNA reads as TGCGCCAGCAGCCCGCTGGACAGGGTCAACACTGAAGCTTTCTTT. Protein sequence: CASSPLDRVNTEAFF.